A selection of T cell receptor beta chains follows, all from one sample in a study of stem cell transplantation in POMP-related autoinflammatory disease. Produced via immunoSEQ multiplex PCR; TCRdb's table is partial and in-frame only. Of 33,000 or so clones listed, around 88% are singletons. The source was CD4+ T cells from PBMCs, collected before stem cell transplantation. The receptor set was obtained from a human donor with POMP-related autoinflammation and immune dysregulation (PRAID). Each CDR3 is given with its conserved first and last residue. D genes are given only for firm matches. Rows may omit the clone size; those that give it use once, few, many or a size class.

v_gene	abundance	d_gene	j_gene	CDR3nt	CDR3aa
TRBV29-1	NA	TRBD2	TRBJ2-2	TGCAGCCCGAGACTAGCGGGGTATATTACCGGGGAGCTGTTTTTT	CSPRLAGYITGELFF
TRBV29-1	NA	NA	TRBJ2-3	TGCAGCGTCTTAACTAGGTACCGGGGAGATACGCAGTATTTT	CSVLTRYRGDTQYF
TRBV11-2	NA	TRBD2	TRBJ2-3	TGTGCCAGCAGCTTAGAAGCGGGGGGCTCAGATACGCAGTATTTT	CASSLEAGGSDTQYF
TRBV4-2	NA	TRBD2	TRBJ2-7	TGTGCCAGCAGCCAAGGGAATAGCGGGGGGGCCTACGAGCAGTACTTC	CASSQGNSGGAYEQYF
TRBV28	few	NA	TRBJ2-7	TGTGCCAGCGGAGGGACTTCTGGCGAGCAGTACTTC	CASGGTSGEQYF
TRBV12-5	NA	NA	TRBJ2-3	TGTGCTAGTGGTCCGGACTGGGGGGATACGCAGTATTTT	CASGPDWGDTQYF
TRBV15	NA	TRBD1	TRBJ2-7	TGTGCCACCAGCAGAGATTTACAGGGGAGAAACGAGCAGTACTTC	CATSRDLQGRNEQYF
TRBV5-1	NA	TRBD2	TRBJ2-1	TGCGCCAGCAGCTCGACTAGCGGGAGTAATAATGAGCAGTTCTTC	CASSSTSGSNNEQFF
TRBV9	NA	TRBD2	TRBJ2-7	TGTGCCAGCAGCGTAGGAAGCGGGAGGGACTCCTACGAGCAGTACTTC	CASSVGSGRDSYEQYF
TRBV30	few	NA	TRBJ1-1	TGTGCCTGGAAGATAGGGATAAGACCAGAAGCTTTCTTT	CAWKIGIRPEAFF
TRBV28	NA	TRBD1	TRBJ1-4	TGTGCCAGCAGTCCTCGGACAGGGGTTTCTGAAAAACTGTTTTTT	CASSPRTGVSEKLFF
TRBV9	NA	NA	TRBJ2-7	TGTGCCAGCAGCCTAAACCCCCTCGAGCGGCAGTACTTC	CASSLNPLERQYF
TRBV7-6	NA	NA	TRBJ2-7	TGTGCCAGCAGCTTGGGGGCGGGAGTGCTCTACGAGCAGTACTTC	CASSLGAGVLYEQYF
TRBV28	NA	TRBD2	TRBJ2-1	TGTGCCAGCAGTCCTCAAGGACTAGGAACCTACAATGAGCAGTTCTTC	CASSPQGLGTYNEQFF
TRBV2	NA	NA	TRBJ1-6	TGTGCCAGCAGCCGAAGGGGGGCAGGGAATAATTCACCCCTCCACTTT	CASSRRGAGNNSPLHF
TRBV28	NA	NA	TRBJ1-6	TGTGCCAGCAGCGGGAGGAGCTCCTATAATTCACCCCTCCACTTT	CASSGRSSYNSPLHF
TRBV19	NA	TRBD2	TRBJ2-3	TGTGCCAGTAGTATATCTACTAGCGGGAGCTGGGATACGCAGTATTTT	CASSISTSGSWDTQYF
TRBV6-5	NA	TRBD2	TRBJ2-5	TGTGCCAGCAGTTACTTTGCGGGGGGGCGGGAGACCCAGTACTTC	CASSYFAGGRETQYF
TRBV15	NA	TRBD1	TRBJ1-6	TGTGCCACCAGACCGGGACAGAGGGCCTATAATTCACCCCTCCACTTT	CATRPGQRAYNSPLHF
TRBV5-6	NA	TRBD2	TRBJ2-1	TGTGCCAGCAGCTGGGGACTAGCGGGACTCCAAATAAATGAGCAGTTCTTC	CASSWGLAGLQINEQFF
TRBV19	NA	NA	TRBJ1-5	TGTGCCAGTAGTATTAGGTCGACATATAGCAATCAGCCCCAGCATTTT	CASSIRSTYSNQPQHF
TRBV11-2	NA	TRBD2	TRBJ2-5	TGTGCCAGCAGCTTAGTTCCTAGCGGGAGAGGAATGGTCATGGTGGCCCAGTACTTC	CASSLVPSGRGMVMVAQYF
TRBV9	NA	TRBD2	TRBJ2-7	TGTGCCAGCAGCGTAGCTAGCGGGGGGGCCTCCGAGCAGTACTTC	CASSVASGGASEQYF
TRBV5-1	NA	TRBD2	TRBJ2-3	TGCGCCAGCAGCGCCCCAGCGGGGGGGAGGGATACGCAGTATTTT	CASSAPAGGRDTQYF
TRBV19	few	NA	TRBJ2-1	TGTGCCAGTAGTTCCTTCAGGGACTACAATGAGCAGTTCTTC	CASSSFRDYNEQFF
TRBV25-1	NA	TRBD2	TRBJ2-3	TGTGCCAGCAGTGAATATTTGACTAGCGGGACGGCAGATACGCAGTATTTT	CASSEYLTSGTADTQYF
TRBV6-1	NA	NA	TRBJ1-1	TGTGCCAGCAGTTCAAACAGGGCGGGAAGGACTGAAGCTTTCTTT	CASSSNRAGRTEAFF
TRBV28	NA	NA	TRBJ1-1	TGTGCCACGCTGACGACGAACACTGAAGCTTTCTTT	CATLTTNTEAFF
TRBV6-6	NA	TRBD2	TRBJ2-1	TGTGCCAGCAGTCCCGACCTAGCGGGAACCAATGAGCAGTTCTTC	CASSPDLAGTNEQFF
TRBV28	NA	NA	TRBJ2-5	TGTGCCAGCAGTCTCACCCGCCTAAACAGGCCCTCCAGGCGGGAGACCCAGTACTTC	CASSLTRLNRPSRRETQYF
TRBV5-5	NA	NA	TRBJ2-7	TGTGCCAGCAGCTTCACACCCTCTTACTACGAGCAGTACTTC	CASSFTPSYYEQYF
TRBV21-1	NA	NA	TRBJ2-1	TGTGCCAGCAGCAAAAGGGGCGCCTCCGGGACTAGCGGGTACAATGAGCAGTTCTTC	CASSKRGASGTSGYNEQFF
TRBV29-1	once	TRBD2	TRBJ2-1	TGCAGCGTTGGACTAGCGGGTTACAATGAGCAGTTCTTC	CSVGLAGYNEQFF
TRBV6-1	NA	TRBD1	TRBJ2-7	TGTGCCAGCAGTGAAGTGGGGACAGGGGTCCACGAGCAGTACTTC	CASSEVGTGVHEQYF
TRBV6-6	NA	TRBD1	TRBJ2-7	TGTGCCAGCACCCAGGGGTCCTACAGGGGCGAGCAGTACTTC	CASTQGSYRGEQYF
TRBV6-6	NA	NA	TRBJ2-3	TGTGCCAGCAGTTACTCGGGCAGGCACACAGATACGCAGTATTTT	CASSYSGRHTDTQYF
TRBV6-5	once	NA	TRBJ2-7	TGTGCCAGCAGTTACAGTCAACCCTTTGGCGAGCAGTACTTC	CASSYSQPFGEQYF
TRBV5-4	NA	TRBD1	TRBJ2-5	TGTGCCAGCAGCACCGGACAGGCCTGGGAGACCCAGTACTTC	CASSTGQAWETQYF
TRBV7-9	NA	NA	TRBJ1-1	TGTGCCAGCAGCTTAGAGATAGTTGGCACTGAAGCTTTCTTT	CASSLEIVGTEAFF
TRBV9	NA	NA	TRBJ1-6	TGTGCCAGCAGCGTAGGGCCGGACAGCAATTCACCCCTCCACTTT	CASSVGPDSNSPLHF
TRBV10-2	NA	TRBD1	TRBJ1-1	TGCGCCAGCAGTTACCAGGGGGGTAACACTGAAGCTTTCTTT	CASSYQGGNTEAFF
TRBV7-9	once	NA	TRBJ1-2	TGTGCCAGCAGCTTAAGTCCCTATGGCTACACCTTC	CASSLSPYGYTF
TRBV27	NA	NA	TRBJ2-2	TGTGCCAGCCGGAGAGGGATGGGCGCCACGGACACCGGGGAGCTGTTTTTT	CASRRGMGATDTGELFF
TRBV6-1	NA	NA	TRBJ2-7	TGTGCCAGCAGCCCGGGGGTTTTTTACGAGCAGTACTTC	CASSPGVFYEQYF
TRBV6-6	once	NA	TRBJ1-5	TGTGCCAGCAGTCCCGAGGCTCTCAATCAGCCCCAGCATTTT	CASSPEALNQPQHF